This T cell receptor (beta chain) was captured by sequencing in a study of shared clonotypes between healthy human individuals. The overall study: Every donor yielded three CD4 naive, three CD4 memory, two CD8 naive and one CD8 memory plate.

Execution of the assay was at deep level. The repertoire was sequenced with immunoSEQ multiplex PCR; TCRdb's copy has only in-frame clones and lacks some. The sample has around 550,000 clones, about 95% seen once. J lost 4 bases, V lost 6 bases, and 6 bases had no gene match. The CDR3 spans 14 residues. CDR1 is MDHEN and CDR2 is SYDVKM in the germline V gene. The source material was naive CD4+ T cells sorted from blood. Subset indicated: CD45RA+ positively selected. The receptor was isolated from a woman aged 30 to 39 in good health. The chain joins TRBV28 to TRBJ1-1; 9 nucleotides agree with TRBD1. This CDR3 reads CASRDRDRVTEAFF. Written as DNA, the CDR3 is TGTGCCAGCAGGGACCGGGACAGGGTCACTGAAGCTTTCTTT.